This T cell receptor (beta chain) was found in a study of blood T cell repertoires in COVID-19. At the level of the study: There were acute and convalescent COVID-19 samples, and they came from the United States, Italy and Spain. In each case, the material was cDNA or gDNA derived from T cells, B-cell-depleted T cells, or PBMCs.

The authors' processing: How many nucleated cells were present was estimated from reference gene primer amplification. Generated by immunoSEQ multiplex PCR, the TCRdb table keeps only in-frame clones and is missing some. D and trimming were read from the DNA, whereas the V and J calls and clone size are those reported in that table. The sample records under 200,000 clones, roughly 79% being singletons. Germline CDR1 reads MNHEY; CDR2 reads SMNVEV (reference sequence). V lost 2 bases to trimming and J lost 0 bases; unmatched junction nucleotides: 9. CDR3 length: 18 residues. The rearrangement uses TRBV27 and TRBJ1-4; 7 positions agree with TRBD1. This clonotype was sampled from a man in his 60s with active or convalescent COVID-19. The sequenced sample was peripheral blood. CDR3 region: CASSLLQTGRATNEKLFF. Here the CDR3 DNA reads TGTGCCAGCAGTTTACTTCAGACAGGGCGTGCAACTAATGAAAAACTGTTTTTT.